The rows below give T cell receptor beta chains drawn from one sample of a study of OX40 agonist ivuxolimab in advanced cancers. Assay: immunoSEQ multiplex PCR; the TCRdb copy retains only in-frame clones and omits some. The table lists tens of thousands of clones, 91% of them singletons, with 13% to 15% in the top ten. The sample in question was CD4+ or CD8+ T cells sorted from blood, obtained in a trial of the OX40 agonist ivuxolimab. The source is an adult with an advanced solid tumor such as melanoma, head and neck, liver or kidney cancer. Both conserved end residues are part of each CDR3. The D gene is left open where the match is weak. Only some rows state a clone size, as once, few, many or a class for expanded clones.

TRBV10-2	TRBJ2-7	.	.	CASSEGQRAEQYF	TGCGCCAGCAGTGAGGGACAACGGGCCGAGCAGTACTTC
TRBV7-8	TRBJ2-1	TRBD2	.	CASSFSSGSANEQFF	TGTGCCAGCAGCTTCTCTAGCGGGAGTGCCAATGAGCAGTTCTTC
TRBV19	TRBJ1-5	TRBD1	.	CASNPTGGPNQPQHF	TGTGCCAGTAATCCAACAGGGGGCCCGAATCAGCCCCAGCATTTT
TRBV4-1	TRBJ2-1	.	.	CASSQDIGATGGNEQFF	TGCGCCAGCAGCCAAGATATAGGGGCGACCGGGGGCAATGAGCAGTTCTTC
TRBV29-1	TRBJ2-3	TRBD2	.	CSVEEPGLADTQYF	TGCAGCGTTGAAGAACCGGGACTAGCGGATACGCAGTATTTT
TRBV6-5	TRBJ2-7	.	.	CASSYVGEQYF	TGTGCCAGCAGTTACGTTGGCGAGCAGTACTTC
TRBV6-6	TRBJ1-4	.	.	CASSFLEGDEKLFF	TGTGCCAGCAGTTTTCTCGAGGGGGATGAAAAACTGTTTTTT
TRBV6-5	TRBJ2-1	TRBD1	.	CASSYWTGGPYNEQFF	TGTGCCAGCAGTTACTGGACAGGGGGGCCATACAATGAGCAGTTCTTC
TRBV5-4	TRBJ2-7	TRBD1	.	CASSLEGQGGYEQYF	TGTGCCAGCAGCTTGGAGGGACAGGGTGGCTACGAGCAGTACTTC
TRBV27	TRBJ2-3	TRBD1	.	CASSSMTGGSTDTQYF	TGTGCCAGCAGTTCAATGACAGGGGGCAGCACAGATACGCAGTATTTT
TRBV10-3	TRBJ1-1	TRBD1	.	CAISATGATNTEAFF	TGTGCCATCAGTGCGACAGGGGCAACGAACACTGAAGCTTTCTTT
TRBV7-3	TRBJ2-1	TRBD1	.	CASSPGQGPPSYNEQFF	TGTGCCAGCAGCCCAGGACAGGGACCTCCCTCCTACAATGAGCAGTTCTTC
TRBV4-1	TRBJ1-5	.	.	CASSQVAQSRQPQHF	TGCGCCAGCAGCCAAGTAGCCCAATCTCGTCAGCCCCAGCATTTT
TRBV11-2	TRBJ2-5	TRBD2	.	CASSLGPSGPYQETQYF	TGTGCCAGCAGCTTGGGTCCTAGCGGGCCATACCAAGAGACCCAGTACTTC
TRBV9	TRBJ2-3	TRBD2	once	CASSVGLAETDTQYF	TGTGCCAGCAGCGTAGGCCTAGCGGAAACAGATACGCAGTATTTT
TRBV4-1	TRBJ2-1	TRBD2	.	CASSQRTSNEQFF	TGCGCCAGCAGCCAGAGGACTAGCAATGAGCAGTTCTTC
TRBV4-3	TRBJ1-1	.	.	CASSQDRGVWGTEAFF	TGCGCCAGCAGCCAAGATAGGGGGGTATGGGGCACTGAAGCTTTCTTT
TRBV11-2	TRBJ2-7	.	.	CASSLGRGPLYEQYF	TGTGCCAGCAGCTTGGGGCGGGGACCCCTCTACGAGCAGTACTTC
TRBV7-2	TRBJ1-2	.	once	CASSSVPLNYGYTF	TGTGCCAGCAGCTCCGTCCCGCTTAACTATGGCTACACCTTC
TRBV28	TRBJ1-5	.	once	CASSKTVYSNQPQHF	TGTGCCAGCAGTAAGACAGTTTATAGCAATCAGCCCCAGCATTTT
TRBV5-1	TRBJ2-7	.	.	CASSLAMGTSYEQYF	TGCGCCAGCAGCTTGGCCATGGGAACCTCCTACGAGCAGTACTTC
TRBV28	TRBJ1-6	.	.	CASSLQGLNSPLHF	TGTGCCAGCAGTTTACAGGGCCTTAATTCACCCCTCCACTTT
TRBV7-9	TRBJ2-3	TRBD1	.	CASSLGGQGMTDTQYF	TGTGCCAGCAGCTTGGGGGGACAGGGGATGACAGATACGCAGTATTTT
TRBV7-9	TRBJ2-5	.	.	CASSSLGPRETQYF	TGTGCCAGCAGCTCACTTGGGCCTCGCGAGACCCAGTACTTC
TRBV13	TRBJ2-7	.	.	CASSLGGDFPFQYF	TGTGCCAGCAGCTTAGGAGGGGACTTTCCGTTTCAGTACTTC
TRBV7-9	TRBJ2-3	.	.	CASSALPDTQYF	TGTGCCAGCAGCGCCCTACCAGATACGCAGTATTTT
TRBV7-9	TRBJ2-7	.	.	CTSSELSYEQYF	TGTACCAGCAGCGAGCTCTCCTACGAGCAGTACTTC
TRBV4-3	TRBJ1-2	.	.	CASSQGSATANYGYTF	TGCGCCAGCAGCCAAGGATCTGCCACAGCTAACTATGGCTACACCTTC
TRBV27	TRBJ2-3	TRBD2	.	CASSFSLAGGEDTQYF	TGTGCCAGCAGTTTTAGTCTAGCGGGAGGAGAAGATACGCAGTATTTT
TRBV21-1	TRBJ2-7	.	.	CASSKLEGNYEQYF	TGTGCCAGCAGCAAACTCGAGGGGAACTACGAGCAGTACTTC
TRBV25-1	TRBJ2-7	TRBD1	.	CATTGVLGPAYEQYF	TGTGCCACTACAGGGGTCCTAGGTCCTGCCTACGAGCAGTACTTC
TRBV4-3	TRBJ2-7	.	once	CASSQAPSYEQYF	TGCGCCAGCAGCCAAGCTCCTAGCTACGAGCAGTACTTC
TRBV20-1	TRBJ2-3	.	.	CSARATDTQYF	TGCAGTGCTAGGGCCACAGATACGCAGTATTTT
TRBV9	TRBJ2-5	.	once	CASSFTSGHLQETQYF	TGTGCCAGCAGCTTCACTTCTGGCCATCTCCAAGAGACCCAGTACTTC
TRBV9	TRBJ2-3	.	.	CASSTTGNTDTQYF	TGTGCCAGCAGCACTACGGGGAACACAGATACGCAGTATTTT
TRBV5-6	TRBJ2-3	.	.	CASSPGAWEVDTQYF	TGTGCCAGCAGCCCTGGTGCGTGGGAGGTAGATACGCAGTATTTT
TRBV11-2	TRBJ2-7	.	.	CASSIDREGYEQYF	TGTGCCAGCAGCATCGACAGGGAGGGCTACGAGCAGTACTTC
TRBV6-4	TRBJ2-1	TRBD1	.	CASTRGRQGNEQFF	TGTGCCAGCACTCGAGGAAGACAGGGGAATGAGCAGTTCTTC
TRBV11-2	TRBJ2-7	TRBD1	.	CASSWTGLAYEQYF	TGTGCCAGCAGCTGGACAGGGCTGGCCTACGAGCAGTACTTC
TRBV28	TRBJ2-1	.	.	CASSSNPPLPTNEQFF	TGTGCCAGCAGTTCCAATCCCCCTTTACCTACCAATGAGCAGTTCTTC
TRBV27	TRBJ2-7	.	.	CASSLRTASEQYF	TGTGCCAGCAGTCTCAGGACAGCTTCTGAGCAGTACTTC
TRBV7-9	TRBJ2-1	TRBD2	.	CASRAGGYNEQFF	TGTGCCAGCAGGGCGGGGGGGTACAATGAGCAGTTCTTC
TRBV6-1	TRBJ2-7	.	.	CASGVYEQYF	TGTGCCAGCGGTGTCTACGAGCAGTACTTC
TRBV19	TRBJ2-7	.	once	CASSMAVFYEQYF	TGTGCCAGTAGTATGGCTGTTTTCTACGAGCAGTACTTC
TRBV9	TRBJ2-1	.	.	CASSASGRDSYNEQFF	TGTGCCAGCAGCGCCTCCGGCAGGGACTCCTACAATGAGCAGTTCTTC
TRBV9	TRBJ2-4	TRBD2	.	CASPLTSGISWDKNIQYF	TGTGCCTCCCCGTTGACTAGCGGGATTTCATGGGACAAAAACATTCAGTACTTC
TRBV27	TRBJ1-5	TRBD1	.	CASSPTATGANQPQHF	TGTGCCAGCAGTCCGACCGCCACAGGGGCCAATCAGCCCCAGCATTTT
TRBV6-5	TRBJ2-7	.	few	CASRAGISYEQYF	TGTGCCAGCAGAGCAGGGATTTCCTACGAGCAGTACTTC
TRBV27	TRBJ2-7	.	.	CASSLTPRSFSYEQYF	TGTGCCAGCAGTTTAACCCCCAGATCGTTCTCCTACGAGCAGTACTTC
TRBV30	TRBJ1-4	TRBD1	.	CAWSGDSDYEKLFF	TGTGCCTGGAGTGGGGACAGCGATTATGAAAAACTGTTTTTT
TRBV28	TRBJ2-1	.	.	CASSPGPNNEQFF	TGTGCCAGCAGTCCGGGACCGAACAATGAGCAGTTCTTC
TRBV10-3	TRBJ2-5	.	.	CAIRGVGSGQETQYF	TGTGCCATCAGAGGGGTGGGTAGCGGACAAGAGACCCAGTACTTC
TRBV7-3	TRBJ2-7	TRBD2	.	CASSLGTSGSNEQYF	TGTGCCAGCAGCTTAGGGACTAGCGGGAGTAACGAGCAGTACTTC
TRBV6-5	TRBJ2-7	.	.	CASSYSIPLEYEQYF	TGTGCCAGCAGTTACTCGATCCCGCTCGAATACGAGCAGTACTTC
TRBV5-6	TRBJ2-7	.	.	CASSLTDYEQYF	TGTGCCAGCAGCTTGACAGACTACGAGCAGTACTTC
TRBV19	TRBJ1-5	TRBD1	.	CASNPGQGQPQHF	TGTGCCAGTAATCCGGGACAGGGACAGCCCCAGCATTTT
TRBV28	TRBJ1-2	.	.	CASSFIGNYGYTF	TGTGCCAGCAGTTTTATCGGGAACTATGGCTACACCTTC